The sequence of this T cell receptor beta chain was determined in a study of blood T cell repertoires in COVID-19. Study-wide context: Collection of acute and convalescent COVID-19 samples took place in the United States, Italy and Spain. From T cells, B-cell-depleted T cells, or PBMCs came the material, which was cDNA or gDNA.

The CDR3 covers 19 residues. The ends lost 0 bases at V and 5 bases at J; junction bases unmatched: 8. CDR1 LGHNA and CDR2 YSLEER come from the germline V gene. The Seattle site enrolled patients during active infection and followed them longitudinally. The authors' processing: Reference gene primers were amplified, and this amplification served to estimate nucleated cell counts. TCRdb's table, derived via immunoSEQ multiplex PCR, lists solely in-frame clones and lacks some. The DNA was the basis for D and trimming; V, J and clone size are from that table. The data contain about 220,000 clones, approximately 85% of them singletons.

The TCR was taken from a woman between 65 and 79 years old with COVID-19, enrolled during active disease. The chain links TRBV4-3 to TRBJ1-6, with 12 bases that match TRBD1. Sequencing used peripheral blood. CDR3 sequence: CASSQEFWGQGADNSPLHF. In DNA, the CDR3 is TGCGCCAGCAGCCAAGAATTTTGGGGACAGGGGGCAGATAATTCACCCCTCCACTTT.